This T cell receptor (beta chain) was found in a study of blood T cells in healthy people across ages. Combining a sample-barcoded 5' primer with a J-beta primer mix, a second PCR ran for roughly 6 to 11 cycles. The authors tagged each cDNA molecule using a template-switch adaptor with 12 random nucleotides. The study obtained at least 3 million CDR3-containing paired-end reads from every sample. TCRdb reprocessed the 5' RACE reads with MiXCR, giving one entry per CDR3 protein. The sample lists around 1.7 million distinct CDR3 sequences; 25% to 30% were seen once. The study recruited healthy Caucasian donors from Russia who were aged about 6 to 90. Germline CDR1 GTSNPN, CDR2 SVGIG (reference sequence). This CDR3 spans 13 amino acids. V was pared by 0 bases and J by 2 bases, with 7 bases between.

What was sequenced was blood. The rearrangement joins TRBV30 to TRBJ2-5, with unresolved D. This clonotype was sampled from a woman aged 30 to 39 in good health. The CDR3 nucleotides are TGTGCCTGGAGTGTTATCGGACAAGAGACCCAGTACTTC. This sequence encodes CAWSVIGQETQYF.